A selection of T cell receptor beta chains follows, all from one sample in a study of blood T cell repertoires in COVID-19. Data came from immunoSEQ multiplex PCR; TCRdb stores just in-frame clones and leaves some out. The sample carries roughly 260,000 clones, approximately 89% recorded once. Sequencing input: peripheral blood. The source of these receptors is a middle-aged man who had recovered from COVID-19. Both conserved end residues are part of each CDR3. A D gene is named only where the DNA matches it firmly. Clone size is given for some rows only: seen once, a few or many times, or a class if the clone is expanded.

. . TRBJ2-7 TRBV5-6 TGTGCCAGCAGCTTGTTAGCCAGGGGAGTTTTGATGTACGAGCAGTACTTC CASSLLARGVLMYEQYF
. TRBD1 TRBJ1-2 TRBV5-4 TGTGCCAGCAGTAATTTAAATATTGGGACAGGGGCTAAGGGCTACACCTTC CASSNLNIGTGAKGYTF
. . TRBJ2-5 TRBV9 TGTGCCAGCAGCGTAGGTGGGGGCGGAGAGACCCAGTACTTC CASSVGGGGETQYF
. . TRBJ1-6 TRBV6-1 TGTGCCACCATGGAGGGGACGAAGAATTCACCCCTCCACTTT CATMEGTKNSPLHF
. . TRBJ2-1 TRBV11-3 TGTGCCAGCAGCTTAGGCGGGGAACCGTACAATGAGCAGTTCTTC CASSLGGEPYNEQFF
. TRBD1 TRBJ1-2 TRBV19 TGTGCCAGTAGTGAGGGACAGGGCAATGGCTACACCTTC CASSEGQGNGYTF
. . TRBJ2-3 TRBV5-1 TGCGCCAGCAGCTTGGTTTTGCCGACTAGCACAGATACGCAGTATTTT CASSLVLPTSTDTQYF
. . TRBJ2-5 TRBV10-3 TGTGCCATCAGTGATCCCCTCCGGAGGGAGACCCAGTACTTC CAISDPLRRETQYF
. TRBD2 TRBJ2-1 TRBV5-1 TGCGCCAGCAGCTTGGTATCTAGCGGGATAACACGATACAATGAGCAGTTCTTC CASSLVSSGITRYNEQFF
. TRBD2 TRBJ2-1 TRBV14 TGTGCCAGCAGCCAAGGGCTAGCGGGTGCCTTTCGCAATGAGCAGTTCTTC CASSQGLAGAFRNEQFF
. . TRBJ2-3 TRBV6-4 TGTGCCAGCAGTGGGCCAGGGCCCCCCCCCACAGATACGCAGTATTTT CASSGPGPPPTDTQYF
. TRBD1 TRBJ2-7 TRBV5-1 TGCGCCAGCAGCCCCGAGGGGACAGGTTCCTACGAGCAGTACTTC CASSPEGTGSYEQYF
. . TRBJ1-5 TRBV7-2 TGTGCCAGCAGCAAGGGGGGGGGTAGCAATCAGCCCCAGCATTTT CASSKGGGSNQPQHF
. . TRBJ1-1 TRBV6-2/TRBV6-3 TGTGCCAGCAGTTACTCTCGGAACATGACAGGTTTGAACACTGAAGCTTTCTTT CASSYSRNMTGLNTEAFF
. TRBD1 TRBJ1-1 TRBV4-3 TGCGCCAGCAGCGCAAGGATACAGGGGAGCACTGAAGCTTTCTTT CASSARIQGSTEAFF
once . TRBJ1-2 TRBV28 TGTGCCAGCAGTGTGGTTGAGAAAAAAGGCTACACCTTC CASSVVEKKGYTF
. TRBD1 TRBJ2-3 TRBV7-9 TGTGCCAGCAGCTCACGACGGACAGGGGGCGAAACAGATACGCAGTATTTT CASSSRRTGGETDTQYF
. . TRBJ2-1 TRBV15 TGTGCCACCAGCAGACTGGACAGTTACGGGGGGAATGAGCAGTTCTTC CATSRLDSYGGNEQFF
once TRBD1 TRBJ1-3 TRBV11-2 TGTGCCAGCAGCTTAGATCGGGACAGGGGAAACACCATATATTTT CASSLDRDRGNTIYF
. . TRBJ2-6 TRBV9 TGTGCCAGCAGCGTAGAGGCGGGGTTCATCTCTGGGGCCAACGTCCTGACTTTC CASSVEAGFISGANVLTF
. . TRBJ1-5 TRBV5-5 TGTGCCGGCAGCTTGCCCCCTCCGACGGGAAGCAATCAGCCCCAGCATTTT CAGSLPPPTGSNQPQHF
. TRBD2 TRBJ2-3 TRBV7-7 TGTGCCAGCAGCACAGGACTAGCGGGAGAGTCAGATACGCAGTATTTT CASSTGLAGESDTQYF
few . TRBJ1-2 TRBV14 TGTGCCAGCAGCCACCAGGCCGTGAACTATGGCTACACCTTC CASSHQAVNYGYTF
. . TRBJ2-3 TRBV4-1 TGCGCCAGCAGCCAAGTCTTCACAGATACGCAGTATTTT CASSQVFTDTQYF
. TRBD1 TRBJ1-3 TRBV2 TGTGCCAGCAGCTCCGACAGGGCCTCTGGAAACACCATATATTTT CASSSDRASGNTIYF
. TRBD2 TRBJ2-3 TRBV4-3 TGCGCCAGCAGCGCCAACAGGCTAGCGGGAGACGCAGATACGCAGTATTTT CASSANRLAGDADTQYF
. TRBD1 TRBJ1-2 TRBV7-8 TGTGCCAGCAGCTCCGCGGGACAGGGCTATGGCTACACCTTC CASSSAGQGYGYTF
. TRBD2 TRBJ2-1 TRBV6-5 TGTGCCAGCACTGCCGGGGGGACTAGCAGGTATGAGCAGTTCTTC CASTAGGTSRYEQFF
. . TRBJ2-7 TRBV29-1 TGCAGCGTAGCGGAAGGTGTGGGGGAGCAGTACTTC CSVAEGVGEQYF
. . TRBJ1-5 TRBV19 TGTGCCAGTAGGACCATCGGGGGGGCGACTCAGAACCAGCCCCAGCATTTT CASRTIGGATQNQPQHF
. TRBD1 TRBJ1-5 TRBV4-3 TGCGCCAGCAGCCAAGATGCCTCCGGGACAGGGGGCTTGGGAAGCAATCAGCCCCAGCATTTT CASSQDASGTGGLGSNQPQHF
. TRBD2 TRBJ2-5 TRBV7-2 TGTGCCAGCAGCTTAGCCCCAGGGCGGGGGAGGGAGACCCAGTACTTC CASSLAPGRGRETQYF
. . TRBJ2-2 TRBV7-2 TGTGCCAGCAGGACCGGCGGGCCTAACACCGGGGAGCTGTTTTTT CASRTGGPNTGELFF
few . TRBJ2-5 TRBV5-4 TGTGCCAGCAGCTTGTTCCGGGGATGGGGTATGGAGACCCAGTACTTC CASSLFRGWGMETQYF
. . TRBJ2-7 TRBV27 TGTGCCAGCAGCGCAGCGGGGACAACCTCCTACGAGCAGTACTTC CASSAAGTTSYEQYF
. . TRBJ2-3 TRBV30 TGTGCCTGGAGTGAAGGGCGCGGGCCCTCACCTCGGGCAGATACGCAGTATTTT CAWSEGRGPSPRADTQYF
. . TRBJ1-2 TRBV6-6 TGTGCCAGCACCCCGACGGCTAGTAACTACTATGGCTACACCTTC CASTPTASNYYGYTF
once TRBD1 TRBJ2-1 TRBV6-2/TRBV6-3 TGTGCCAGCAGTTACCATCAGGGGGCACGGAATGAGCAGTTCTTC CASSYHQGARNEQFF
. TRBD2 TRBJ2-3 TRBV18 TGTGCCAGCTCCCCACGCGCGGGGGGGTCGACAGATACGCAGTATTTT CASSPRAGGSTDTQYF
once . TRBJ2-5 TRBV5-1 TGCGCCAGCAGCCCAGGGGTGACCCAGTACTTC CASSPGVTQYF
. . TRBJ1-1 TRBV29-1 TGCAGCGTTGTAACAACGAACACTGAAGCTTTCTTT CSVVTTNTEAFF
. TRBD2 TRBJ2-1 TRBV6-2/TRBV6-3 TGTGCCAGCAGTCTTGGACTAGCTAGCTACAATGAGCAGTTCTTC CASSLGLASYNEQFF
. TRBD2 TRBJ2-7 TRBV10-2 TGCGCCAGCACCCCCCGACCGGCCCGGGGGGGCGAGCAGTACTTC CASTPRPARGGEQYF
. . TRBJ1-1 TRBV7-2 TGTGCCAGCAGCTTATCACCAGGCATGAACACTGAAGCTTTCTTT CASSLSPGMNTEAFF
. . TRBJ2-3 TRBV14 TGTGCCAGCAGCCAAGTTTTTCGGACGGAGGGTACGGCGCAGTATTTT CASSQVFRTEGTAQYF
. TRBD1 TRBJ2-2 TRBV5-1 TGCGCCAGCAGCCCTAGGGGGACAGGGGGATTCGCGAACACCGGGGAGCTGTTTTTT CASSPRGTGGFANTGELFF
. TRBD2 TRBJ2-1 TRBV9 TGTGCCAGCAGCCCTCGGGAGGCCGCGGCCAATGAGCAGTTCTTC CASSPREAAANEQFF
. TRBD1 TRBJ2-2 TRBV10-3 TGTGCCATCAAGGGGACAGATAGACCAGGCGGGGAGCTGTTTTTT CAIKGTDRPGGELFF